Following are 21 T cell receptor beta chains from one sample sequenced in a study of blood T cell repertoires in COVID-19. Using immunoSEQ multiplex PCR, the repertoire was profiled, and TCRdb retains in-frame clones only, with some absent. The sample lists just under 350,000 clones; roughly 90% were seen once. Material for sequencing was peripheral blood. The receptors were gathered from a woman in her seventies with COVID-19, enrolled during active disease.

The V and J genes are TRBV2 and TRBJ1-6; 9 bases map to TRBD1. This CDR3 region has 14 residues. Per the germline V gene, CDR1 is SNHLY and CDR2 is FYNNEI. V was pared by 3 bases and J by 19 bases, with 13 bases of the junction left unmatched. CDR3 sequence: CASSDGGWDRVEHF. The CDR3 region has the DNA TGTGCCAGCAGTGACGGAGGGTGGGACAGGGTGGAGCACTTT.

DNA for the CDR3: TGTGCCAGCAGCGCGCAGGGGCCTAACTATGGCTACACCTTC. Residues: CASSAQGPNYGYTF. This chain uses TRBV5-6 with TRBJ1-2; D is possibly TRBD1 (6 bases). CDR1 and CDR2 from the germline V gene are SGHDT and YYEEEE. Between the trimmed V and J ends, which lost 4 bases and 0 bases, there was a span of 10 bases. CDR3 size: 14 residues. The whole variable domain, filled in from reference TRBV5-6 and TRBJ1-2, reads DAGVTQSPTHLIKTRGQQVTLRCSPKSGHDTVSWYQQALGQGPQFIFQYYEEEERQRGNFPDRFSGHQFPNYSSELNVNALLLGDSALYLCASSAQGPNYGYTFGSGTRLTVV.

This sequence joins TRBV5-8 and TRBJ1-5; 9 nucleotides align to TRBD1. CDR1 is SGHTS, CDR2 YDEGEE, per germline. Germline trimming cut 3 bases from V and 2 bases from J; bases unmatched to any gene: 3. The CDR3 spans 15 residues. CDR3 in DNA: TGTGCCAGCAGCTCGGGACAGGGCGGCAATCAGCCCCAGCATTTT. Translated, it gives CASSSGQGGNQPQHF. The full variable domain, with the rest looked up from reference TRBV5-8 and TRBJ1-5, is EAGVTQSPTHLIKTRGQQATLRCSPISGHTSVYWYQQALGLGLQFLLWYDEGEERNRGNFPPRFSGRQFPNYSSELNVNALELEDSALYLCASSSGQGGNQPQHFGDGTRLSIL.

The rearrangement links TRBV5-1 to TRBJ2-1, with 9 bases identical to TRBD1. Per the germline V gene, CDR1 is SGHRS and CDR2 is YFSETQ. CDR3 length: 16 residues. J lost 5 bases, V lost 7 bases, and 13 bases had no gene match. CDR3 in amino acids: CASALGGQGRHNEQFF. CDR3 nucleotide sequence: TGCGCCAGCGCCCTGGGAGGACAGGGGAGGCACAATGAGCAGTTCTTC.

The chain uses TRBV19 and TRBJ2-3; D possibly corresponds to TRBD2 (6 bases). Trimming stripped 2 bases from V and 6 bases from J, with 9 bases between. CDR1 is LNHDA, CDR2 SQIVND, per germline (reference sequence). This CDR3 region has 13 residues. The CDR3: CASSIRTMDTQYF. As DNA, the CDR3 is TGTGCCAGTAGTATAAGGACTATGGATACGCAGTATTTT. The full variable domain, rest sourced from reference TRBV19 and TRBJ2-3, is DGGITQSPKYLFRKEGQNVTLSCEQNLNHDAMYWYRQDPGQGLRLIYYSQIVNDFQKGDIAEGYSVSREKKESFPLTVTSAQKNPTAFYLCASSIRTMDTQYFGPGTRLTVL.

V gene TRBV19 combines with J gene TRBJ1-2; D gene uncertain. The germline V and J ends were trimmed by 5 bases and 4 bases, with 14 bases remaining between them. This CDR3 is built from 14 residues. Germline V gene data show CDR1 as LNHDA and CDR2 as SQIVND (reference sequence). The CDR3 DNA reads as TGTGCCAGTAGTCCCCGGGGAGGCCTCTATGGCTACACCTTC. It yields the protein CASSPRGGLYGYTF.

This clone was picked up one time. The chain carries TRBV24-1 and TRBJ1-2, with 8 bases identical to TRBD1. V gave up 11 bases and J gave up 4 bases; unmatched junction bases: 5. CDR1 is KGHDR and CDR2 is SFDVKD in the germline V gene. This CDR3 is built from 12 residues. In DNA, the CDR3 is TGTGCCATCCGAGGACAGGGCTATGGCTACACCTTC. Translating it yields CAIRGQGYGYTF.

J is TRBJ1-1 and V is TRBV6-5, with 7 bases matching TRBD1. Germline CDR1 is MNHEY and CDR2 is SVGAGI. The CDR3 sequence is 11 residues long. V was pared by 7 bases and J by 7 bases, with 3 bases of the junction left unmatched. CDR3 in amino acids: CASTNRGEAFF. CDR3 DNA: TGTGCCAGCACCAACAGGGGTGAAGCTTTCTTT.

The rearrangement links TRBV7-9 to TRBJ2-5; 8 nucleotides line up with TRBD2. The CDR3 is made up of 17 amino acids. CDR1 and CDR2 (germline): SEHNR, FQNEAQ (reference sequence). V lost 5 bases and J lost 2; bases outside the gene matches: 13. The DNA for the CDR3 is TGTGCCAGCAGCCCAGCTCGGGGGGGCGGAGGGCAAGAGACCCAGTACTTC. Protein: CASSPARGGGGQETQYF.

Worth noting for this clone: Other DNA sequences of this sample code for an identical CDR3. The gene calls are TRBV7-9 and TRBJ2-5; D is possibly TRBD1 (5 bases). The CDR3 contains 11 residues. V lost 4 bases, J lost 5 bases, and 5 bases lay in between. Germline V gives CDR1 SEHNR, CDR2 FQNEAQ (reference sequence). CDR3 amino acids: CASSSGETQYF. In nucleotides, the CDR3 is TGTGCCAGCAGCTCAGGGGAGACCCAGTACTTC.

The rearrangement joins TRBV9 to TRBJ2-4; 7 bases are shared with TRBD1. This CDR3 contains 15 residues. Germline lookup yields CDR1 SGDLS and CDR2 YYNGEE. V trimming: 3 bases; J trimming: 0 bases; junction bases outside the gene matches: 3. The CDR3 sequence is CASSAQGVAKNIQYF. Here the CDR3 DNA reads TGTGCCAGCAGCGCGCAGGGGGTAGCCAAAAACATTCAGTACTTC.

The chain combines TRBV24-1 with TRBJ1-2, with 9 bases aligning to TRBD1. Germline loops: CDR1 KGHDR, CDR2 SFDVKD. The CDR3 contains 16 residues. Losses at the gene ends were 6 bases for V and 8 bases for J; bases not matched to a gene: 15. This CDR3 is CATSQSSLQGAYGYTF. DNA for the CDR3: TGTGCCACCAGTCAAAGCAGCCTACAGGGGGCATACGGCTACACCTTC.

J is TRBJ2-7 and V is TRBV6-5, with D uncertain. CDR3 size: 11 residues. The germline V gene encodes CDR1 MNHEY and CDR2 SVGAGI. V was shortened by 1 base and J by 6 bases, with 4 bases between the two germline ends. CDR3 in DNA: TGTGCCAGCAGTTACTTGCGCGAGCAGTACTTC. It codes for CASSYLREQYF.

This chain uses TRBV10-3 with TRBJ1-1; a weak D match, TRBD1 (5 bases). V lost 2 bases to trimming and J lost 5 bases, with 9 bases between them. The CDR3 loop spans 13 amino acids. Germline CDR1 is ENHRY and CDR2 is SYGVKD. The CDR3 here is CAISEPQGTEAFF. The DNA for the CDR3 is TGTGCCATCAGTGAGCCCCAGGGAACTGAAGCTTTCTTT.

J is TRBJ1-2 and V is TRBV5-1; 7 positions match TRBD1. The CDR3 extends over 14 amino acids. CDR1 SGHRS and CDR2 YFSETQ come from the germline V gene. The V and J ends lost 2 bases and 2 bases, in that order; junction bases with no gene match: 3. The CDR3 nucleotides read TGCGCCAGCAGCTTTTCGGACAGGAACTATGGCTACACCTTC. Translated, it gives CASSFSDRNYGYTF.

The J gene is TRBJ1-1, the V gene TRBV6-6; 9 bases agree with TRBD1. Germline-derived CDR1 and CDR2 are MNHNY and SVGAGI (reference sequence). Trimming at V came to 7 bases and at J to 6 bases, leaving 6 bases not matched to a gene. The CDR3 covers 13 residues. CDR3 loop: CASTTGGESEAFF. In nucleotides, the CDR3 is TGTGCCAGCACCACAGGGGGCGAGTCTGAAGCTTTCTTT.

This rearrangement joins TRBV4-3 to TRBJ2-1; TRBD2 matches 8 bases. Unmatched junction bases numbered 12, after V lost 4 bases and J lost 7 bases. Germline V CDR1 and CDR2: LGHNA, YSLEER. This CDR3 is 16 amino acids long. CDR3 protein: CASSRDFSGVLNEQFF. CDR3 sequence (DNA): TGCGCCAGCAGCCGGGACTTTAGCGGGGTTTTGAATGAGCAGTTCTTC.

The chain links TRBV5-1 to TRBJ1-1; 8 positions agree with TRBD1. V was clipped by 0 bases and J by 6 bases; unmatched bases: 4. Germline V gene lookup returns CDR1 SGHRS and CDR2 YFSETQ. This CDR3 spans 14 amino acids. CDR3 loop: CASSLGGTGAEAFF. The CDR3 DNA is TGCGCCAGCAGCTTGGGAGGGACAGGTGCTGAAGCTTTCTTT.

V and J are TRBV9 and TRBJ1-2; TRBD1 matches at 9 bases. The CDR3 totals 15 residues. The germline V gene encodes CDR1 SGDLS and CDR2 YYNGEE. The J segment lost 0 bases and the V segment lost 4 bases, leaving 4 bases of the junction unmatched. The CDR3 nucleotides are TGTGCCAGCAGCCTAAGACAGGGGGCTAACTATGGCTACACCTTC. Translated: CASSLRQGANYGYTF.

The chain is built from TRBV5-4 and TRBJ1-2; D is ambiguous. CDR3 length: 14 residues. V shed 4 bases and J shed 4 bases, with 14 bases lying between them. Per germline, CDR1 SGHNT and CDR2 YYREEE (reference sequence). CDR3 residues: CASSRGGVPYGYTF. The CDR3, as DNA: TGTGCCAGCAGCCGTGGCGGGGTCCCCTATGGCTACACCTTC.

The rearrangement links TRBV9 to TRBJ2-7; a weak D match, TRBD2 (6 bases). V gave up 0 bases and J gave up 3 bases, with 13 bases separating them. This CDR3 contains 15 residues. The germline CDR1 and CDR2 sequences are SGDLS and YYNGEE. DNA of the CDR3: TGTGCCAGCAGCGTAGGGGGGGAAACCGGCTACGAGCAGTACTTC. Residues: CASSVGGETGYEQYF.